The 7 T cell receptor beta chains below come from one sample, sequenced in a study of regulatory T cells in long-lasting Graves disease. Documented time point: newly diagnosed GD, antithyroid drugs for less than 3 months. RNA from PBMCs was the source of the TCR library. Arm-PCR of CDR3 regions and iRepertoire HTBI primers were the basis on which TCR beta libraries were built. In TCRdb, the multiplex PCR reads were re-called with MiXCR into one record per CDR3 protein. The table shows 510,000 or so distinct CDR3 sequences, with more than 10% occurring only once. These data were likewise used in another study, on T cells in Graves' hyperthyroidism and ophthalmopathy.

The source material was peripheral blood mononuclear cells (PBMCs), sampled at new diagnosis, from a patient treated with antithyroid drugs. The receptors shown here come from a woman aged 25 to 45 with Graves disease.

This clonotype was seen many times. This chain joins TRBV12-3 or TRBV12-4 and TRBJ2-1; D gene uncertain. V was cut by 6 bases and J by 2 bases, with 14 bases left in between. The CDR3 runs 15 residues. This CDR3 reads CASSTQPRPYNEQFF. The CDR3 DNA sequence: TGTGCCAGCAGCACCCAGCCTAGACCCTACAATGAGCAGTTCTTC.

Comment on this clonotype: This clone may be a read error of a much larger clone one base away. The chain couples TRBV27 to TRBJ1-1; 8 nucleotides match TRBD1. After removal of 0 bases from V and 7 bases from J, the junction contained 13 bases not matched to a gene. Germline assignment: CDR1 MNHEY and CDR2 SMNVEV (reference sequence). CDR3 size: 17 residues. CDR3 sequence reads: CASSLSWGQALGDEAFF. CDR3 DNA sequence: TGTGCCAGCAGTTTATCTTGGGGACAGGCGTTAGGGGATGAAGCTTTCTTT.

The table lists this clonotype with a few counts. The V call is TRBV20-1, the J call TRBJ1-1; D is possibly TRBD1 (5 bases). V dropped 5 bases and J dropped 1 base, with 17 bases sitting between them. CDR1 is DFQATT, CDR2 SNEGSKA, per germline (reference sequence). The CDR3 extends over 15 amino acids. CDR3 in amino acids: CSAHEWDRQNTEAFF. As DNA, the CDR3 is TGCAGTGCTCACGAATGGGACCGACAGAACACTGAAGCTTTCTTT.

This clonotype was recorded a few times. This chain connects TRBV18 to TRBJ2-6; tentatively, D is TRBD1 (5 bases). V dropped 2 bases and J dropped 0 bases, with 11 bases sitting between them. Germline CDR1 and CDR2: KGHSH and LQKENI. This CDR3 has 17 residues. The CDR3 loop is CASSPIGVGSGANVLTF. The CDR3 DNA is TGTGCCAGCTCACCAATAGGGGTCGGCTCTGGGGCCAACGTCCTGACTTTC.

Many counts were recorded for this clonotype. V is TRBV10-2 and J is TRBJ2-7; 8 nucleotides align to TRBD2. The CDR3 totals 13 residues. From germline, CDR1 is WSHSY and CDR2 SAAADI. V dropped 6 bases and J dropped 6; count of bases not matched to a gene: 7. As DNA, the CDR3 is TGCGCCAGCAGATACAGCGGGAGTTTCGAGCAGTACTTC. Its protein is CASRYSGSFEQYF.

Worth noting for this clonotype: A much larger clone differs from this one at a single base, so this may be a read error. This is likely a read error, given that the CDR3 carries no conserved phenylalanine or tryptophan at its end. This chain connects TRBV6-2 or TRBV6-3 to TRBJ1-1; no reliable D call. Germline lookup yields CDR1 MNHEY and CDR2 SVGEGT. V was pared by 0 bases and J by 1 base, with 12 bases between. The CDR3 contains 16 residues. The CDR3: CASSYSRGKGNTEAFL. The CDR3 nucleotides read TGTGCCAGCAGTTACTCGAGAGGGAAAGGGAACACTGAAGCTTTCTTA.

This clonotype was counted at least ten times. This chain joins TRBV5-6 and TRBJ1-4, with a weak D call TRBD1 (5 bases). V dropped 1 base and J dropped 7 bases, with 17 bases sitting between them. The length of the CDR3 is 16 residues. Per the germline V gene, CDR1 is SGHDT and CDR2 is YYEEEE. This CDR3 is CASSLFLDKDGEKLFF. The CDR3 DNA reads TGTGCCAGCAGCTTGTTCCTGGACAAGGACGGTGAAAAACTGTTTTTT. The full variable domain, its missing parts supplied by reference TRBV5-6 and TRBJ1-4, is DAGVTQSPTHLIKTRGQQVTLRCSPKSGHDTVSWYQQALGQGPQFIFQYYEEEERQRGNFPDRFSGHQFPNYSSELNVNALLLGDSALYLCASSLFLDKDGEKLFFGSGTQLSVL.